Sequencing of this T cell receptor (beta chain) was carried out in a study of molecular identifiers for immune sequencing clone quantification (dated by TCRdb to 2017 to 2018). Turning to the overall study: In a replicate experiment, RNA from roughly 21,000 or 96,000 naive CD8 T cells was split into five aliquots, four of which were sequenced. CD8 T cells were used in a methods study to benchmark molecular-identifier clustering-based TCR repertoire sequencing (MIDCIRS) and TCR RNA copy counting. Broad study findings and their caveats: In CMV-specific effector cells, clones with more than 20 RNA copies accounted for over 97% of molecules, whereas in naive cells such clones accounted for under 1%. Spiked-in Jurkat TCR RNA equal to a single cell's worth was reported to be detectable even within 1,200,000 naive CD8 T cells. Identical TCR molecules sharing a barcode could cause highly expanded clone sizes to be underestimated. Modeling gave around 3 recovered TCR RNA copies per cell versus 8 to 10 by digital PCR, implying roughly 29% capture efficiency. When barcode sub-clustering was left out, chimeric consensus sequences inflated TCR diversity, with chimeras reaching as high as 47%.

At least ten counts were recorded for this clonotype. The target of this receptor is not known. No base quality values were provided; no much bigger clone lies one nucleotide off. The method behind the library was PCR. TCRdb lists the instrument as Illumina MiSeq. Total RNA was purified with the Qiagen AllPrep DNA/RNA kit. Before any analysis, reads coming from multiple sequencing runs of the same library were combined into one pool. The authors' analysis ran thus. Reads were retained only if their TCR constant sequence matched exactly, and those retained reads were trimmed to 150 nt and grouped according to their 12-nt molecular barcodes. Within each barcode group, reads were sub-clustered at a 15% Levenshtein threshold, and quality-weighted consensus sequences were built per RNA molecule. Non-functional sequences were discarded, and so were lower-count sequences lying one edit away from another sequence. Barcode sub-clusters with fewer than 20% of the maximum read count were removed, based on fitting two negative binomial distributions. In-frame beta chains were kept once TCRdb had trimmed the public reads at Q25 with fastp and called clones with MiXCR. Every entry covers one CDR3 protein and lists the most common genes and DNA from its rows. The V and J calls come from TCRdb's annotation, not from the publication. Present in this sample are just under 20,000 distinct CDR3 sequences, about 21% of which were seen just once. About 6.4% of the sample comes from the top ten.

On a BD FACSAria II, naive CD8 T cells were FACS-sorted as CD8+CD4-CCR7+CD45RA+ and collected into RLT Plus buffer. Some naive CD8 T cell RNA was split equally between MIDCIRS and a Smart-seq2-style 5'RACE protocol for a sensitivity comparison. CD8 T cells were enriched using RosetteSep CD8+ T Cell Enrichment Cocktail and Ficoll-Paque, and the enriched cells then underwent ACK red cell lysis. The sample consisted of naive CD8+ T cells from blood, with Jurkat cell RNA spiked in. The cell subset or site tag for this specimen amounts to: FACS-sorted CD8+CD4-CCR7+CD45RA+ naive T cells. This TCR came from a human donor in good health. Some libraries in this study had Jurkat cell RNA spiked in.

The CDR3 is CASSSTGVDEQFF. The DNA is TGTGCCAGCAGCTCGACAGGGGTAGATGAGCAGTTCTTC. This chain joins TRBV5-6 to TRBJ2-1, with TRBD1 identical over 8 junction bases. CDR1 SGHDT and CDR2 YYEEEE are derived from the germline V gene. The CDR3 holds 13 amino acids from the cysteine to the phenylalanine. Only the CDR3 portion is preserved as DNA: 39 bases, with reading frame beginning at the first base. The germline V end is reduced by 3 bases and the J end by 8 bases; junction bases left unmatched: 4.